This T cell receptor (beta chain) was identified during a study of T cell repertoires in cytomegalovirus infection. Trimming took off 0 bases at V and 0 bases at J, with 15 bases between the two ends. The CDR3 has 18 amino acids. Germline lookup yields CDR1 LGHNA and CDR2 YNFKEQ. One entry per CDR3 protein, called by TCRdb with MiXCR from the reads. The data contain some 320,000 distinct CDR3 sequences, roughly 28% of them singletons. Remarks on this clonotype: As yet, its antigen is unknown.

The chain couples TRBV4-2 to TRBJ1-5; D gene unclear. Sequencing used cultured PBMCs, obtained from culture after CMV antigen stimulation. The receptor comes from a human donor in good health (CMV status not recorded). Some clones in this sample may be carry-over from other donors' samples. The CDR3 nucleotides are TGTGCCAGCAGCCAAGATTTAGGTCGCTGGGATAGCAATCAGCCCCAGCATTTT. Its protein product is CASSQDLGRWDSNQPQHF.